The rows below give T cell receptor beta chains drawn from one sample of a study of shared clonotypes between healthy human individuals. Sequencing used immunoSEQ multiplex PCR; TCRdb keeps in-frame clones, though not all of them. Here the sample spans hundreds of thousands of clones, 90% to 95% being singletons. Source material: naive CD8+ T cells sorted from blood. The origin of the receptors is a young woman in good health. The CDR3 runs from the conserved cysteine through the conserved F or W. The order of the fields is D gene, V gene, J gene, CDR3 length, CDR3 protein, CDR3 DNA. A D gene is named only where the DNA matches it firmly.

>.|TRBV7-9|TRBJ2-7|14
CASSLSYRDQEQYF
TGTGCCAGCAGCCTATCATACCGGGACCAGGAGCAGTACTTC
>.|TRBV18|TRBJ2-1|15
CASSPSGEVYNEQFF
TGTGCCAGCTCACCTTCGGGGGAAGTTTACAATGAGCAGTTCTTC
>.|TRBV7-8|TRBJ2-2|17
CASSLALIAANTGELFF
TGTGCCAGCAGCTTAGCGCTTATTGCCGCGAACACCGGGGAGCTGTTTTTT
>.|TRBV27|TRBJ1-5|16
CASSLGAGSYNQPQHF
TGTGCCAGCAGCCTAGGCGCAGGCAGTTACAATCAGCCCCAGCATTTT
>.|TRBV9|TRBJ1-2|14
CASSGISGIYGYTF
TGTGCCAGCAGCGGTATTTCGGGGATCTATGGCTACACCTTC
>.|TRBV5-5|TRBJ1-5|15
CASSLDDWGQQPQHF
TGTGCCAGCAGCTTGGATGATTGGGGGCAACAGCCCCAGCATTTT
>.|TRBV11-1|TRBJ2-5|15
CASSLGVGQQETQYF
TGTGCCAGCAGCTTAGGTGTCGGACAACAAGAGACCCAGTACTTC
>.|TRBV2|TRBJ2-7|13
CASSPEGHNEQYF
TGTGCCAGCAGTCCGGAAGGTCACAACGAGCAGTACTTC
>.|TRBV13|TRBJ1-1|12
CASVTGNTEAFF
TGTGCCAGCGTGACAGGCAACACTGAAGCTTTCTTT
>TRBD2|TRBV27|TRBJ2-7|15
CASSLGAGTTHEQYF
TGTGCCAGCAGTTTAGGGGCCGGGACTACCCACGAGCAGTACTTC
>TRBD1|TRBV6-4|TRBJ2-1|14
CASSEFPGQGPKFF
TGTGCCAGCAGTGAATTCCCGGGACAGGGGCCCAAGTTCTTC
>.|TRBV6-5|TRBJ2-7|13
CASSPDPRHEQYF
TGTGCCAGCAGTCCGGACCCGAGACACGAGCAGTACTTC
>.|TRBV14|TRBJ1-3|15
CASSQDLVSGNTIYF
TGTGCCAGCAGCCAAGATCTAGTCTCTGGAAACACCATATATTTT
>.|TRBV9|TRBJ2-3|15
CASSPEGQSTDTQYF
TGTGCCAGCAGCCCGGAGGGACAGTCCACAGATACGCAGTATTTT
>.|TRBV27|TRBJ2-7|14
CASSWSGASSEQYF
TGTGCCAGCAGTTGGTCGGGAGCTAGTAGCGAGCAGTACTTC
>TRBD2|TRBV29-1|TRBJ2-7|15
CSVELPEREFHEQYF
TGCAGCGTTGAACTTCCTGAGCGGGAGTTCCACGAGCAGTACTTC
>TRBD2|TRBV27|TRBJ2-1|13
CASRLAGVGEQFF
TGTGCCAGCCGACTAGCGGGAGTCGGTGAGCAGTTCTTC
>.|TRBV5-4|TRBJ2-7|18
CASSHREASRTGSYEQYF
TGTGCCAGCAGCCACCGTGAGGCCTCCCGAACGGGGTCCTACGAGCAGTACTTC
>TRBD1|TRBV2|TRBJ1-2|13
CASMAGGDGGYTF
TGTGCCAGCATGGCAGGGGGCGACGGTGGCTACACCTTC
>TRBD2|TRBV5-4|TRBJ2-7|15
CASSLEREKAYEQYF
TGTGCCAGCAGCTTGGAGCGGGAGAAAGCGTACGAGCAGTACTTC
>TRBD2|TRBV4-1|TRBJ2-7|16
CASSRIWLAGEGEQYF
TGCGCCAGCAGCCGTATCTGGCTAGCGGGAGAAGGCGAGCAGTACTTC
>TRBD1|TRBV19|TRBJ1-2|15
CASSPQGAVVYGYTF
TGTGCCAGTAGCCCACAGGGGGCGGTCGTTTATGGCTACACCTTC
>TRBD2|TRBV27|TRBJ2-2|18
CASSLLPSGRGPTGELFF
TGTGCCAGCAGTTTACTTCCTAGCGGGAGGGGCCCCACCGGGGAGCTGTTTTTT
>.|TRBV27|TRBJ1-5|14
CASSFSGGHQPQHF
TGTGCCAGCAGTTTCTCGGGAGGTCATCAGCCCCAGCATTTT
>.|TRBV28|TRBJ1-5|17
CASSPFWGPNSNQPQHF
TGTGCCAGCAGTCCATTCTGGGGCCCTAATAGCAATCAGCCCCAGCATTTT
>.|TRBV6-1|TRBJ1-2|13
CASSELPLGGYTF
TGTGCCAGCAGTGAACTGCCCTTGGGAGGCTACACCTTC